The clone carrying this TCR beta chain was seen repeatedly, ten times or more. This specimen comes from a study of low-dose radiotherapy and immunotherapy resistance in tumors. Study-wide background: Patients took aspirin (300 mg orally, daily) for four cycles beginning at cycle 1 day 1.

Indicated time point: after trial treatment. Described treatment: LDRT plus nivolumab, ipilimumab, low-dose cyclophosphamide and aspirin (RACIN trial). First-strand cDNA relied on TRAV- and TRBV-specific primers spanning alpha and beta chains. With a constant-region primer and a V-primer adapter, TCRs were subjected to approximately 18 PCR cycles of amplification. TCRdb independently ran MiXCR on the reads; one entry per CDR3 protein. The table lists tens of thousands of distinct CDR3 sequences, 20% to 30% of them singletons. The specimen was PBMCs, collected after low-dose radiotherapy plus immunotherapy. This clonotype was sampled from a male donor with prostate cancer.

The CDR3 is CASSRLAGRKETQYF. DNA of the CDR3: TGTGCCAGCAGCCGACTAGCGGGGAGAAAAGAGACCCAGTACTTC. V usage is TRBV3-1 and J usage is TRBJ2-5; the match to TRBD2 covers 11 bases. The CDR3 contains 15 residues. The V segment lost 4 bases and the J segment 3 bases; nucleotides outside the gene matches: 4. CDR1 and CDR2 (germline): LGHDT, YNNKEL (reference sequence).